The 16 T cell receptor beta chains presented below share a single source sample, sequenced in a study of T cells expressing NK-cell markers. TCRdb re-called the 5' RACE reads, yielding one record per CDR3 amino acid sequence without DNA. The sample's table shows about 460,000 distinct CDR3 sequences. The specimen was blood T cells: a sorted CD56 or NKG2C T cell subset, CD4+ or CD8+ T cells, or bulk PBMC T cells (not recorded which). Receptor source: a woman aged 50 to 60 in good health.

V usage is TRBV5-4 and J usage is TRBJ1-2; checking the TCRdb D call of TRBD1 is not possible without DNA. The CDR3 is 14 amino acids. Per germline, CDR1 SGHNT and CDR2 YYREEE (reference sequence). CDR3 in amino acids: CASSLQGVSYGYTF.

This rearrangement joins TRBV20-1 to TRBJ2-5; TCRdb designates TRBD1, a call that cannot be tested without DNA. This CDR3 comprises 13 residues. In germline, CDR1 is DFQATT, CDR2 SNEGSKA (reference sequence). CDR3 sequence: CSAVLGGAETQYF.

CDR3 loop: CSARKDLNIQYF. V is TRBV20-1 and J is TRBJ2-4. CDR1 is DFQATT and CDR2 is SNEGSKA in the germline V gene (reference sequence). This CDR3 spans 12 amino acids.

V and J are TRBV6-5 and TRBJ2-1; TCRdb picks TRBD1, but there is no DNA to check that call. The CDR3 totals 15 residues. From germline, CDR1 is MNHEY and CDR2 SVGAGI. CDR3 residues: CASSLRTAPYNEQFF.

The chain joins TRBV4-1 to TRBJ2-3; TCRdb designates TRBD1, a call that cannot be tested without DNA. Germline V gene sequence: CDR1 MGHRA, CDR2 YSYEKL. CDR3 size: 16 residues. CDR3 region: CASSQEARGYTGTQYF.

The chain employs TRBV5-1 and TRBJ1-4. The CDR3 covers 16 residues. The germline CDR1 and CDR2 sequences are SGHRS and YFSETQ. CDR3 protein: CASSWLRGATNEKLFF.

This chain joins TRBV12-3 or TRBV12-4 and TRBJ1-2; TCRdb names TRBD1, which stays unverified in the absence of DNA. The CDR3 has 12 residues. The CDR3 loop reads CASSRGEGGYTF.

This sequence joins TRBV24-1 and TRBJ2-3; TCRdb selects TRBD1, and the lack of DNA leaves this call unchecked. The CDR3 is made up of 14 amino acids. Germline-derived CDR1 and CDR2 are KGHDR and SFDVKD. The CDR3 region is CATSSPGADDTQYF.

The J gene is TRBJ1-1, the V gene TRBV9. This CDR3 contains 16 residues. Germline assignment: CDR1 SGDLS and CDR2 YYNGEE. The CDR3 is CASSPTYGGRSTEAFF.

The chain is built from TRBV4-1 and TRBJ2-7; TCRdb calls TRBD2, which cannot be checked without DNA. Germline V lookup: CDR1 MGHRA, CDR2 YSYEKL. The CDR3 consists of 18 residues. The chain's CDR3 is CASSQDLFGLAGGYEQYF.

The J gene is TRBJ1-4, the V gene TRBV7-3. The germline gives CDR1 SGHTA, CDR2 FQGTGA. The CDR3 loop spans 13 amino acids. Here the CDR3 reads CASSKGLNEKLFF.

The J gene is TRBJ2-3, the V gene TRBV4-1; the D call of TRBD2 rests on TCRdb alone, since no DNA is present to check it. The germline gives CDR1 MGHRA, CDR2 YSYEKL. CDR3 length equals 19 residues. The CDR3 loop reads CASSSRLAGGPRGTDTQYF.

The V gene is TRBV10-3, the J gene TRBJ1-1; the TCRdb D gene call, TRBD1, has no DNA to confirm it. Germline values: CDR1 ENHRY, CDR2 SYGVKD. The CDR3 is 15 residues long. The CDR3 sequence is CAIRGTVGDDTEAFF.

This chain connects TRBV30 to TRBJ2-1; TCRdb's assignment of TRBD2 cannot be checked, as there is no DNA. Germline assignment: CDR1 GTSNPN and CDR2 SVGIG (reference sequence). The CDR3 covers 13 residues. The CDR3: CAWNPGLYNEQFF.

The rearrangement joins TRBV11-3 to TRBJ2-7; lacking DNA, the TRBD1 call made by TCRdb goes unchecked. Germline assignment: CDR1 SGHNT and CDR2 YENEEA. The CDR3 extends over 13 amino acids. The CDR3 spells CASSLVRGPEQYF.

The chain couples TRBV11-3 to TRBJ2-7; lacking DNA, the TRBD2 call made by TCRdb goes unchecked. Germline V gene sequence: CDR1 SGHNT, CDR2 YENEEA. CDR3 length equals 16 residues. The CDR3 sequence: CASSLGLAGKTYEQYF.